This TCR beta chain originates from a study of radiotherapy plus CTLA-4 blockade in lung cancer. Assay: immunoSEQ multiplex PCR; the TCRdb copy retains only in-frame clones and omits some. The data hold tens of thousands of clones, with over 70% observed a single time. The CDR3 is 14 amino acids. V trimming: 11 bases; J trimming: 2 bases; junction bases outside the gene matches: 8. Germline CDR1 reads WSHSY; CDR2 reads SAAADI. This receptor was taken from a human donor with non-small cell lung cancer who had a partial response to radiotherapy plus ipilimumab. This specimen was peripheral blood, taken from a patient treated with radiotherapy plus ipilimumab. The rearrangement joins TRBV10-2 to TRBJ1-5, with 8 nucleotides matching TRBD1. CDR3 in amino acids: CAAARGLRNQPQHF. As DNA, the CDR3 is TGCGCCGCGGCCAGGGGGCTGCGCAATCAGCCCCAGCATTTT.